Listed below are T cell receptor beta chains from one sample, sequenced in a study of shared clonotypes between healthy human individuals. This table comes from immunoSEQ multiplex PCR, and its TCRdb copy is limited to in-frame clones, with some not included. The sample lists 1.4 million or so clones, about 98.5% occurring once. Material for sequencing was naive CD4+ T cells sorted from blood. The receptor source for this set is a young man in good health. Both conserved end residues are part of each CDR3. The D gene is left open where the match is weak.

cdr3_aa cdr3_nt v_call d_call j_call
CASKKLAGAYNEQFF TGTGCCAGCAAGAAACTAGCGGGAGCGTACAATGAGCAGTTCTTC TRBV6-4 TRBD2 TRBJ2-1
CASSPGQGNTDTQYF TGCGCCAGCAGCCCCGGACAGGGGAACACAGATACGCAGTATTTT TRBV5-1 TRBD1 TRBJ2-3
CAIQEGSGGPQHF TGTGCCATCCAAGAGGGGAGTGGGGGACCCCAGCATTTT TRBV2 NA TRBJ1-5
CASSLLGHPNEKLFF TGCGCCAGCAGCTTGCTGGGACATCCAAATGAAAAACTGTTTTTT TRBV5-1 NA TRBJ1-4
CASSPDKTYGYTF TGCGCCAGCAGCCCGGACAAAACCTATGGCTACACCTTC TRBV5-1 NA TRBJ1-2
CASSLIGDRYNEQFF TGTGCCAGTAGTCTTATCGGAGACCGCTACAATGAGCAGTTCTTC TRBV19 NA TRBJ2-1
CASSPRSYEQYF TGTGCCAGCTCCCCCCGTTCCTACGAGCAGTACTTC TRBV6-1 NA TRBJ2-7
CASSSQREGGEQFF TGTGCCAGCAGCTCTCAGCGGGAGGGGGGTGAGCAGTTCTTC TRBV7-6 TRBD2 TRBJ2-1
CASSPPSADTQYF TGTGCCAGCTCACCACCTAGCGCGGATACGCAGTATTTT TRBV18 NA TRBJ2-3
CASTRGDTEAFF TGCGCCAGCACCCGAGGGGACACTGAAGCTTTCTTT TRBV5-1 NA TRBJ1-1
CASSQLQSVGQSNEQFF TGCGCCAGCAGCCAGCTACAAAGCGTGGGTCAGAGCAATGAGCAGTTCTTC TRBV4-1 NA TRBJ2-1